This paragraph reports one TCR beta chain. Its target is not known. This CDR3 comprises 15 residues. Germline assignment: CDR1 MNHNY and CDR2 SVGAGI (reference sequence). Trimming pared 6 bases from V and 3 bases from J, leaving 17 bases between. This sample was taken from a study of shared clonotypes between healthy human individuals. Study background: The composition of the donors was two women and a few men aged 18 to 49.

The naive CD8 subset, CD45RO-negative cells positively selected for CCR7, excluded terminally differentiated effector memory CD45RA+ cells. Adult Caucasians living in Nashville, Tennessee made up all of the donors. Findings of the study overall: The represented genetic and exposure-history diversity was limited by the small number of donors.

Each replicate PCR on the sorted subsets used about 220 ng DNA (approximately 27,000 T cell genomes). The table came from immunoSEQ multiplex PCR; TCRdb's copy has only in-frame clones and leaves some out. Counted here are about 2.1 million clones, around 93% occurring once; the ten biggest clones make up over 1.5%. V usage is TRBV6-6 and J usage is TRBJ2-5; D tentatively fits TRBD1 or TRBD2 (5 bases each). This sequence originates from a man aged 18 to 30 in good health. Some clones in this sample may be carry-over from other donors' samples. The sequenced sample was naive CD8+ T cells from PBMCs. CDR3 in DNA: TGTGCCAGCAGATATAAATGGGACGTAAAAGAGACCCAGTACTTC. Residues: CASRYKWDVKETQYF.